Sequencing of this T cell receptor (beta chain) was carried out in a study of beta chain features in type 1 diabetes. General study results and limits: All four CD4+ subsets from Type 1 diabetes patients carried moderately but significantly shorter TCRB CDR3s. PCR, the amplification step, might favor shorter templates, equally in patients and controls. The similarity of naive, central memory and Treg TCRB repertoires appeared greater among patients than among healthy donors.

A CD45RO/CCR7/CD25/CD127/CD95/CD27 panel sorted naive, central memory, regulatory and stem cell-like memory CD4+ cells. Over 95% purity was reached by all sorted populations. Expressed TCRB transcripts were sequenced because the isolated RNA had all been reverse transcribed beforehand. Measured with immunoSEQ multiplex PCR; TCRdb has only the in-frame clones, and not every one. The repertoire holds 250,000 or so clones, around 21% seen once, with 0.028% in the top ten. With regard to this clone: The antigen is not known.

The CDR3 has 15 residues. Trimming left V 0 bases short and J 9 bases short, with 13 bases between. From germline, CDR1 is SGDLS and CDR2 YYNGEE. Specimen: naive CD4+ T cells from blood. The chain employs TRBV9 and TRBJ1-6, with D tentatively TRBD1 (5 bases). This clonotype was sampled from a woman in her thirties or forties with type 1 diabetes. The CDR3 DNA is TGTGCCAGCAGCGTAGCTCCGGGGGTTGGTTCACCCCTCCACTTT. Translated: CASSVAPGVGSPLHF.